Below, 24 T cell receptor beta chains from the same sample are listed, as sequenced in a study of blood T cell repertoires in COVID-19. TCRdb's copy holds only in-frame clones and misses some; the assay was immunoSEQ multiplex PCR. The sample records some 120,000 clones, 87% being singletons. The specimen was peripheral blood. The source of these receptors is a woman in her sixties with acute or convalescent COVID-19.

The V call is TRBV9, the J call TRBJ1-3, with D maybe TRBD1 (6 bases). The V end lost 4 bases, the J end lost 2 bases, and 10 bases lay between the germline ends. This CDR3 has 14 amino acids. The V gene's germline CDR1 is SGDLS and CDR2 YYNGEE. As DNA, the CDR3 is TGTGCCAGCAGCCGCGGGGGGCCTGGAAACACCATATATTTT. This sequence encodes CASSRGGPGNTIYF.

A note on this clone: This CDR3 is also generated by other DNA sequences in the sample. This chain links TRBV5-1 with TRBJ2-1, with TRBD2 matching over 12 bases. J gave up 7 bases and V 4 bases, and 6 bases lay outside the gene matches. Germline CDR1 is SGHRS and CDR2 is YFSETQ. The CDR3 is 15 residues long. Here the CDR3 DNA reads TGCGCCAGCAGCCAAACTAGCGGGAGGATAAATGAGCAGTTCTTC. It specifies CASSQTSGRINEQFF. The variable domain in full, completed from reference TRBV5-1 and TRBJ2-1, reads KAGVTQTPRYLIKTRGQQVTLSCSPISGHRSVSWYQQTPGQGLQFLFEYFSETQRNKGNFPGRFSGRQFSNSRSEMNVSTLELGDSALYLCASSQTSGRINEQFFGPGTRLTVL.

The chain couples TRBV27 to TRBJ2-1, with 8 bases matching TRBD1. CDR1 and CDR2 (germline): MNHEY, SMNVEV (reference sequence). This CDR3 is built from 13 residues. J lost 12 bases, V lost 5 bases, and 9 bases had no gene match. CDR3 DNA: TGTGCCAGCAGTACCCCCGGACAGGGAGTGCAGTTCTTC. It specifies CASSTPGQGVQFF.

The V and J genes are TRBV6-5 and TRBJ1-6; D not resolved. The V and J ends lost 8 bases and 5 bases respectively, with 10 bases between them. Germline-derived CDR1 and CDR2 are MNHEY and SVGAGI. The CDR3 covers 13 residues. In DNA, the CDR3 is TGTGCCAGCCGGCGGCAGAATAATTCACCCCTCCACTTT. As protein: CASRRQNNSPLHF.

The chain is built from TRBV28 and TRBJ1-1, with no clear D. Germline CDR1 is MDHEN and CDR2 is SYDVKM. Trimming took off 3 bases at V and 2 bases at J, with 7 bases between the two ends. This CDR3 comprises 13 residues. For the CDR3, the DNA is TGTGCCAGCAGTTTCTGGGCCAACACTGAAGCTTTCTTT. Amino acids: CASSFWANTEAFF.

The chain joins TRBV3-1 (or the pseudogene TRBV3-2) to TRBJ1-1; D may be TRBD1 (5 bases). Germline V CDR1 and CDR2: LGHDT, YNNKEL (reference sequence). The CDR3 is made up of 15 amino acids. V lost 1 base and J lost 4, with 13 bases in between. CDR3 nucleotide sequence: TGTGCCAGCAGCCAAGCGGGAGGGACGGGCACTGAAGCTTTCTTT. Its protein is CASSQAGGTGTEAFF.

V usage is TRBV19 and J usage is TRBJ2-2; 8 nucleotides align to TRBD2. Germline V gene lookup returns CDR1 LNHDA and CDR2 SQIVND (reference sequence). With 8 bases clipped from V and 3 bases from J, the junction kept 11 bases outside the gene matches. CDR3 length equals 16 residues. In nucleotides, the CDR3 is TGTGCCAGTCGCCGGGGCGGGGGGAGAGACACCGGGGAGCTGTTTTTT. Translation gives CASRRGGGRDTGELFF.

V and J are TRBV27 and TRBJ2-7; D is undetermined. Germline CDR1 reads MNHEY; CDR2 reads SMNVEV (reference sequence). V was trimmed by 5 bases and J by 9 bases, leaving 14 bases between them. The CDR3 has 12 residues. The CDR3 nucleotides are TGTGCCAGCAGTCCTCCGGCCGGCGGGCAGTACTTC. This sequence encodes CASSPPAGGQYF.

In nucleotides, the CDR3 is TGTGCCAGCAGTTTAGTTGGGGCCAGTGAGCAGTTCTTC. Its translation is CASSLVGASEQFF. The genes are TRBV27 and TRBJ2-1; maybe TRBD1 (5 bases). Trimming shortened V by 2 bases and J by 9 bases, and 11 bases separated the two germline ends. CDR1 and CDR2 (germline): MNHEY, SMNVEV (reference sequence). The CDR3 covers 13 residues.

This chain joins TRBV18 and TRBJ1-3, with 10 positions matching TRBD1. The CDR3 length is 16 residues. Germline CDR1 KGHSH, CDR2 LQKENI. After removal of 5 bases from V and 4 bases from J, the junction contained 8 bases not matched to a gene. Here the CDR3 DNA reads TGTGCCAGCTCATATACTGGGACAGGGGCAGGAAACACCATATATTTT. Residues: CASSYTGTGAGNTIYF.

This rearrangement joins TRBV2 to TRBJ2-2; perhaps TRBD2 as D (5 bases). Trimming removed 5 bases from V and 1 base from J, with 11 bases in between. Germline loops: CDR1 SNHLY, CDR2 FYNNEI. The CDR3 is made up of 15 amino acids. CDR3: CASSRSEGNTGELFF. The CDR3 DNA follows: TGTGCCAGCAGTAGGTCTGAGGGGAACACCGGGGAGCTGTTTTTT.

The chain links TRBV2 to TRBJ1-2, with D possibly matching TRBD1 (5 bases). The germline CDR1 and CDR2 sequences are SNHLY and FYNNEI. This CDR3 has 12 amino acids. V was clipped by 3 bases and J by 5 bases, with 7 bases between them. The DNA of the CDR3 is TGTGCCAGCAGTGACCCAGGGTATGGCTACACCTTC. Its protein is CASSDPGYGYTF.

The CDR3, as DNA: TGTGCCAGCAGCTTCCGGACAGGTTCAGCAACTAATGAAAAACTGTTTTTT. Translated, it gives CASSFRTGSATNEKLFF. This chain uses TRBV5-5 with TRBJ1-4; 7 nucleotides align to TRBD1. CDR1 SGHKS and CDR2 YYEKEE come from the germline V gene (reference sequence). CDR3 length equals 17 residues. V gave up 2 bases and J gave up 0 bases; unmatched junction bases: 7.

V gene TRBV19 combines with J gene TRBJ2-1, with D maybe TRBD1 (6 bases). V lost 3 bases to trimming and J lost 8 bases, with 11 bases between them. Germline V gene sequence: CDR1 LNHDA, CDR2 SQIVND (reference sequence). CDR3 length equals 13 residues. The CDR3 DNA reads TGTGCCAGTAGTATTTCAGGGGCGGATGAGCAGTTCTTC. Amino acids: CASSISGADEQFF.

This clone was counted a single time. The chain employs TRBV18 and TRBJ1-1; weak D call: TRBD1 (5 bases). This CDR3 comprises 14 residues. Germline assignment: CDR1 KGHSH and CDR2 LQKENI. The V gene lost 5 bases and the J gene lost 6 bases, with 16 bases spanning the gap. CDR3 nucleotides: TGTGCCAGCTCAGGTACCGGGGGAGCCGCTGAAGCTTTCTTT. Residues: CASSGTGGAAEAFF. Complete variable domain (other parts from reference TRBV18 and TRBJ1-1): NAGVMQNPRHLVRRRGQEARLRCSPMKGHSHVYWYRQLPEEGLKFMVYLQKENIIDESGMPKERFSAEFPKEGPSILRIQQVVRGDSAAYFCASSGTGGAAEAFFGQGTRLTVV.

For the CDR3, the DNA is TGCGCCAGCAGTCAATCTAGGACAGGGGGACGTTACGAGCAGTACGTC. This encodes CASSQSRTGGRYEQYV. The rearrangement joins TRBV23-1 to TRBJ2-7; 10 bases match TRBD1. TRBV23-1 is classed as an ORF, of uncertain function. This CDR3 spans 16 amino acids. The V segment lost 0 bases and the J segment 4 bases; nucleotides outside the gene matches: 6.

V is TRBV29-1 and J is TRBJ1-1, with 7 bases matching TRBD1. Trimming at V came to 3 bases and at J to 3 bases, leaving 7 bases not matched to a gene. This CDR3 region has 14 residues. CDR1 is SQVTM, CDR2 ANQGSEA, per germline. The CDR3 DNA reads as TGCAGCGTTGAGGCCTTACAGGGGCACACTGAAGCTTTCTTT. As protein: CSVEALQGHTEAFF.

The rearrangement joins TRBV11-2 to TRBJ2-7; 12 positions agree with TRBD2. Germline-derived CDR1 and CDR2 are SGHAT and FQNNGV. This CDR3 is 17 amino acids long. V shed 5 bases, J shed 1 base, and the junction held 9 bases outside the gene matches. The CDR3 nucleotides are TGTGCCAGCAGCAAGACTAGCGGGAGTTCAACGTCCTACGAGCAGTACTTC. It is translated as CASSKTSGSSTSYEQYF. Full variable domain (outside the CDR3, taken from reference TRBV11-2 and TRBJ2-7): EAGVAQSPRYKIIEKRQSVAFWCNPISGHATLYWYQQILGQGPKLLIQFQNNGVVDDSQLPKDRFSAERLKGVDSTLKIQPAKLEDSAVYLCASSKTSGSSTSYEQYFGPGTRLTVT.

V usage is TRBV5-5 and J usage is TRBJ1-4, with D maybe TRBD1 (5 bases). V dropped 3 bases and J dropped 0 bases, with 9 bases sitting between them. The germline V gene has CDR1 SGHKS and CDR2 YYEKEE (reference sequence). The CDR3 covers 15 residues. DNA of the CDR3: TGTGCCAGCAGCTCGGGGGACGCAACTAATGAAAAACTGTTTTTT. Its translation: CASSSGDATNEKLFF.

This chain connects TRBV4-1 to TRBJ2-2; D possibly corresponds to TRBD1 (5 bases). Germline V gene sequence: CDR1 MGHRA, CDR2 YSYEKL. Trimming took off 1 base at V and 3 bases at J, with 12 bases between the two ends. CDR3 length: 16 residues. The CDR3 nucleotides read TGCGCCAGCAGCCAAGGGGGTAGACAGTACACCGGGGAGCTGTTTTTT. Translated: CASSQGGRQYTGELFF.

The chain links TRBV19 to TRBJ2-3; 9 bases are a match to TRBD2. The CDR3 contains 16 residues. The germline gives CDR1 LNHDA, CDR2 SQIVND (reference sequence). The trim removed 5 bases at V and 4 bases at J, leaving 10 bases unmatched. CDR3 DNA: TGTGCCAGTAGTCCTGGTTTAGCGGGAGTGTCAGATACGCAGTATTTT. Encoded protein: CASSPGLAGVSDTQYF.

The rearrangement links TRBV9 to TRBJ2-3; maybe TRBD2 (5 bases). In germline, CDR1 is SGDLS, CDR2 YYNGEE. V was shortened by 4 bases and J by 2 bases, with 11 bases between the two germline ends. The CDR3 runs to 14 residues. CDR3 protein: CASSTRWFTDTQYF. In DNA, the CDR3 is TGTGCCAGCAGCACTAGATGGTTCACAGATACGCAGTATTTT.

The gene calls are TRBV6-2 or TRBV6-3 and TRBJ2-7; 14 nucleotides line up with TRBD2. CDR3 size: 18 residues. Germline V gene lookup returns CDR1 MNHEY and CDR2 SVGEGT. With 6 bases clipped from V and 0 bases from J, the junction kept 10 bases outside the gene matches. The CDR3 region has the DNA TGTGCCAGCAGCCCGGGACTAGCGGGAGCGGGGAGCTCCTACGAGCAGTACTTC. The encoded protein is CASSPGLAGAGSSYEQYF.

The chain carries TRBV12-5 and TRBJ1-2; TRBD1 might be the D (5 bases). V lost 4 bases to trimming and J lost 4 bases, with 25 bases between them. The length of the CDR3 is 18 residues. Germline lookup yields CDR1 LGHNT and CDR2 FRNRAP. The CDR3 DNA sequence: TGTGCTAGTGGTTCACCAGAGGTAGCGGGGCGGGGCCTCTATGGCTACACCTTC. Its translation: CASGSPEVAGRGLYGYTF.